The 22 T cell receptor beta chains below were found in one sample sequenced in a study of EBV T-cell therapy then PD-1 blockade in nasopharyngeal carcinoma. Their cognate antigens are unknown. Stated treatment: AdE1-LMPpoly-expanded autologous EBV-specific T-cell therapy followed by anti-PD-1 nivolumab. Sequencing used immunoSEQ multiplex PCR; TCRdb keeps in-frame clones, though not all of them. The top ten clones hold around 30% of a sample with approximately 21,000 clones, under 90% of them seen once. The sample consisted of CD8+ T cells from blood, taken at roughly day 65 from a patient whose treatment included autologous EBV-specific T cells and nivolumab. These receptors were obtained from a man aged 35 to 55 with nasopharyngeal carcinoma.

A few counts support this clone. The rearrangement uses TRBV6-1 and TRBJ2-2; D is perhaps TRBD2 (6 bases). The V end was cut by 3 bases, the J end by 2 bases, with 13 bases between. Germline loops: CDR1 MNHNS, CDR2 SASEGT. The CDR3 extends over 16 amino acids. CDR3 coding DNA: TGTGCCAGCAGTGAGGGACTTTCTTCTAACACCGGGGAGCTGTTTTTT. Protein: CASSEGLSSNTGELFF.

This clone occurred once. CDR3 DNA sequence: TGTGCCAGTACCTCAGCGGGGTTGACAGATACGCAGTATTTT. Translating it yields CASTSAGLTDTQYF. The chain uses TRBV19 and TRBJ2-3; 7 nucleotides agree with TRBD2. The germline V gene encodes CDR1 LNHDA and CDR2 SQIVND (reference sequence). The V and J ends lost 7 bases and 3 bases, in that order; junction bases with no gene match: 7. This CDR3 has 14 amino acids. Full variable domain (missing parts from reference TRBV19 and TRBJ2-3): DGGITQSPKYLFRKEGQNVTLSCEQNLNHDAMYWYRQDPGQGLRLIYYSQIVNDFQKGDIAEGYSVSREKKESFPLTVTSAQKNPTAFYLCASTSAGLTDTQYFGPGTRLTVL.

This clone was detected a few times. The rearrangement joins TRBV6-4 to TRBJ1-1; perhaps TRBD1 as D (5 bases). The V end lost 7 bases, the J end lost 1 base, and 16 bases lay between the germline ends. CDR1 MRHNA and CDR2 SNTAGT come from the germline V gene. The CDR3 length is 15 residues. CDR3 region: CASTPAAGTNTEAFF. The CDR3 DNA is TGTGCCAGCACCCCGGCGGCAGGGACGAACACTGAAGCTTTCTTT.

V gene TRBV7-8 combines with J gene TRBJ2-3; D is uncertain. This CDR3 is built from 11 residues. Germline-derived CDR1 and CDR2 are SGHVS and FQNEAQ. Trimming left V 5 bases short and J 6 bases short, with 6 bases between. The CDR3 DNA reads TGTGCCAGCAGCGGGTCCGATACGCAGTATTTT. It yields the protein CASSGSDTQYF.

The rearrangement uses TRBV20-1 and TRBJ1-3; no clear D. Trimming stripped 4 bases from V and 4 bases from J, with 5 bases between. The CDR3 runs 11 residues. CDR1 and CDR2 from the germline V gene are DFQATT and SNEGSKA (reference sequence). The CDR3 loop is CSATTGNTIYF. DNA for the CDR3: TGCAGTGCTACCACAGGAAACACCATATATTTT.

The rearrangement links TRBV12-5 to TRBJ2-3; unclear D gene. This CDR3 contains 14 residues. Per germline, CDR1 LGHNT and CDR2 FRNRAP. With 1 base removed from V and 1 base from J, the gap between germline ends came to 6 bases. In DNA form, the CDR3 reads TGTGCTAGTGGTTTGGAGGACCGCACAGATACGCAGTATTTT. Its translation: CASGLEDRTDTQYF.

The rearrangement joins TRBV9 to TRBJ2-7; D gene unclear. This CDR3 is 14 amino acids long. CDR1 is SGDLS, CDR2 YYNGEE, per germline. Trimming cost V 0 bases and J 2 bases, with 9 bases left between them. The DNA of the CDR3 is TGTGCCAGCAGCGTAGAGGCCAGCCCCTACGAGCAGTACTTC. This codes for CASSVEASPYEQYF.

In its sample, this clone was seen once. Written as DNA, the CDR3 is TGTGCCAGCAGCTTAGATGGCTACGAGCAGTACTTC. It encodes CASSLDGYEQYF. The chain employs TRBV11-3 and TRBJ2-7; D ambiguous. This CDR3 spans 12 amino acids. V was pared by 0 bases and J by 3 bases, with 3 bases between. Germline V CDR1 and CDR2: SGHNT, YENEEA.

This rearrangement joins TRBV9 to TRBJ1-1, with 7 bases matching TRBD1. Germline V gene lookup returns CDR1 SGDLS and CDR2 YYNGEE. The CDR3 sequence is 15 residues long. After removal of 3 bases from V and 2 bases from J, the junction contained 7 bases not matched to a gene. CDR3: CASSESGQINTEAFF. In nucleotides, the CDR3 is TGTGCCAGCAGCGAATCGGGACAGATAAACACTGAAGCTTTCTTT.

This clone was observed once. The chain couples TRBV12-3 or TRBV12-4 to TRBJ1-1, with D hard to call. Trimming cost V 9 bases and J 0 bases, with 8 bases left between them. The CDR3 runs 12 residues. The CDR3 DNA reads as TGTGCCAGTACCCAGGTGAACACTGAAGCTTTCTTT. Translation: CASTQVNTEAFF.

This clone was found once. The V call is TRBV3-1 (or the pseudogene TRBV3-2), the J call TRBJ2-2; D might be TRBD1 or TRBD2, each matching 6 bases. This CDR3 is 17 amino acids long. From germline, CDR1 is LGHDT and CDR2 YNNKEL (reference sequence). V gave up 5 bases and J gave up 3 bases, with 19 bases separating them. In nucleotides, the CDR3 is TGTGCCAGCAGCTCCCTTAAAGGGGGGCAGGACACCGGGGAGCTGTTTTTT. This codes for CASSSLKGGQDTGELFF.

This clone was counted a single time. The chain links TRBV28 to TRBJ2-7, with D perhaps matching TRBD1 or TRBD2 (5 bases each). V was trimmed by 4 bases and J by 7 bases, leaving 5 bases between them. Germline V gene sequence: CDR1 MDHEN, CDR2 SYDVKM. The CDR3 spans 10 residues. CDR3 in amino acids: CASSWGEQYF. CDR3 nucleotides: TGTGCCAGCAGTTGGGGGGAGCAGTACTTC.

This clone is labeled medium-sized. CDR3 region: CASSQESGQGDNEQFF. The CDR3 DNA reads TGTGCCAGCAGCCAAGAGTCTGGGCAGGGCGACAATGAGCAGTTCTTC. The chain couples TRBV4-2 to TRBJ2-1; a weak D match, TRBD1 (5 bases). Trimming pared 0 bases from V and 5 bases from J, leaving 14 bases between. The V gene's germline CDR1 is LGHNA and CDR2 YNFKEQ. The CDR3 is 16 residues long.

The chain combines TRBV4-3 with TRBJ1-2; TRBD1 matches at 8 bases. CDR1 LGHNA and CDR2 YSLEER come from the germline V gene. V gave up 1 base and J gave up 4 bases; unmatched junction bases: 5. The CDR3 length is 15 residues. The CDR3 loop is CASSQGPGGAYGYTF. The DNA for the CDR3 is TGCGCCAGCAGCCAAGGACCAGGGGGCGCCTATGGCTACACCTTC.

V gene TRBV7-9 combines with J gene TRBJ1-5; D possibly corresponds to TRBD1 (6 bases). Germline V lookup: CDR1 SEHNR, CDR2 FQNEAQ (reference sequence). Between the trimmed V and J ends, which lost 5 bases and 2 bases, there was a span of 10 bases. This CDR3 comprises 14 residues. CDR3 sequence reads: CASSLEGGNQPQHF. DNA for the CDR3: TGTGCCAGCAGCCTCGAGGGGGGCAATCAGCCCCAGCATTTT.

The V call is TRBV4-1, the J call TRBJ2-2; 7 nucleotides align to TRBD1. There are 16 residues in the CDR3. The germline CDR1 and CDR2 sequences are MGHRA and YSYEKL. Trimming at V came to 1 base and at J to 9 bases, leaving 11 bases not matched to a gene. The CDR3 loop is CASSQVSGGIARELFF. The CDR3 bases are TGCGCCAGCAGCCAAGTGTCAGGGGGTATAGCCCGGGAGCTGTTTTTT.

The chain is built from TRBV28 and TRBJ1-1, with 8 bases identical to TRBD1. Germline V gives CDR1 MDHEN, CDR2 SYDVKM. The CDR3 runs to 19 residues. V was clipped by 7 bases and J by 6 bases; unmatched bases: 25. The CDR3 region is CASTSRSGDRTAVWAEAFF. CDR3 sequence (DNA): TGTGCCAGCACCTCTAGGTCCGGGGACAGGACGGCAGTGTGGGCTGAAGCTTTCTTT.

This chain joins TRBV12-3 or TRBV12-4 and TRBJ2-3; no clear D. The length of the CDR3 is 13 residues. V lost 4 bases and J 6 bases, leaving 11 bases between the germline ends. The CDR3 is CASSYRTSDTQYF. The CDR3 DNA reads TGTGCCAGCAGTTATCGGACCTCGGATACGCAGTATTTT.

This chain links TRBV7-3 with TRBJ2-7; no reliable D call. Germline V CDR1 and CDR2: SGHTA, FQGTGA. The CDR3 is 14 residues long. V was cut by 5 bases and J by 0 bases, with 11 bases left in between. The CDR3 coding sequence is TGTGCCAGCAGCCCCGGCGGATCCTCCTACGAGCAGTACTTC. Translation gives CASSPGGSSYEQYF.

The rearrangement links TRBV4-2 to TRBJ2-6; 10 bases are shared with TRBD1. This CDR3 has 21 amino acids. Looked up from germline, CDR1 is LGHNA and CDR2 is YNFKEQ. Losses at the gene ends were 3 bases for V and 0 bases for J; bases not matched to a gene: 14. CDR3 DNA: TGTGCCAGCAGCCAGACACGTCCCGGGACAGGGGCCATCTCTGGGGCCAACGTCCTGACTTTC. Translated: CASSQTRPGTGAISGANVLTF.

The table lists this clone with a count of one. The chain links TRBV6-2 or TRBV6-3 to TRBJ2-7; D ambiguous. The germline gives CDR1 MNHEY, CDR2 SVGEGT. The V gene lost 6 bases and the J gene lost 1 base, with 13 bases spanning the gap. This CDR3 is 14 amino acids long. DNA of the CDR3: TGTGCCAGCAGCGTTCTCGACGGTTCCTACGAGCAGTACTTC. Translating it yields CASSVLDGSYEQYF.

This sequence joins TRBV7-3 and TRBJ2-6; D is uncertain. Trimming took 1 base from V and 0 from J, leaving 4 bases between them. The CDR3 length is 15 residues. The germline gives CDR1 SGHTA, CDR2 FQGTGA. The CDR3 region has the DNA TGTGCCAGCAGCTTAATGGTCTCTGGGGCCAACGTCCTGACTTTC. Translating gives CASSLMVSGANVLTF.